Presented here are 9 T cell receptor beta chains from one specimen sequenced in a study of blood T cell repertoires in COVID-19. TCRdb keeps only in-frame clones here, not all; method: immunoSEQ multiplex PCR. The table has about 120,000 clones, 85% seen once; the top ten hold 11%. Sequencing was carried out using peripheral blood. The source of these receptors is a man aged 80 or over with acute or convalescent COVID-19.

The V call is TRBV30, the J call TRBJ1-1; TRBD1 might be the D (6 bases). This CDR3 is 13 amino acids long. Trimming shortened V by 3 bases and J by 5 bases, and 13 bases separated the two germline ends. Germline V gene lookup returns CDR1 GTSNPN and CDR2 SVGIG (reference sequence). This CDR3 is CAWSTQGLTEAFF. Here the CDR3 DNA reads TGTGCCTGGAGCACCCAGGGGTTGACTGAAGCTTTCTTT.

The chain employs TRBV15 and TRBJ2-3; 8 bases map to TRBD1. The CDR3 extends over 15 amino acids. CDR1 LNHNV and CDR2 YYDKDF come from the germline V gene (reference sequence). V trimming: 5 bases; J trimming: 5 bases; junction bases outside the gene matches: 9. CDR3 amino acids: CATSEDRQGRDTQYF. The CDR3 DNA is TGTGCCACCAGCGAGGACAGACAGGGGAGAGATACGCAGTATTTT.

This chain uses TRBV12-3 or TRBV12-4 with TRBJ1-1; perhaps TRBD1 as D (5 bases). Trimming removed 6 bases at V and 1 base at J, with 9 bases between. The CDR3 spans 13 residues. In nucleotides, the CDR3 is TGTGCCAGCAGGGGGCCAAAGAACACTGAAGCTTTCTTT. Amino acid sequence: CASRGPKNTEAFF.

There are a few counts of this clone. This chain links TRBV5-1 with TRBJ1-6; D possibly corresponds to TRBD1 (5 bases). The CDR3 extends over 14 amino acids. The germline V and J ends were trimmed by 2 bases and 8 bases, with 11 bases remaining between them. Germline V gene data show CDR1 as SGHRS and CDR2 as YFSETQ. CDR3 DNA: TGCGCCAGCAGCTTACGGGGGATCGATTCACCCCTCCACTTT. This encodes CASSLRGIDSPLHF.

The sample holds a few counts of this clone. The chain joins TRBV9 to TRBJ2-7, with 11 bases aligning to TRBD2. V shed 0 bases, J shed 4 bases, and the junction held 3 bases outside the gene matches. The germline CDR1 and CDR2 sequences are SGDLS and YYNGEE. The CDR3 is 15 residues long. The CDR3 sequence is CASSVAPSGRYEQYF. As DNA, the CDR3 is TGTGCCAGCAGCGTAGCCCCTAGCGGGAGGTACGAGCAGTACTTC.

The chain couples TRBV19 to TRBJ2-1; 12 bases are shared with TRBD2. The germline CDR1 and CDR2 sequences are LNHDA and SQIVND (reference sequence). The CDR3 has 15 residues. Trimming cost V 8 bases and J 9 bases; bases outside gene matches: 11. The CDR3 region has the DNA TGTGCCAGTTCGCGGACTAGCGGGGAAACGGGTGAGCAGTTCTTC. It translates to CASSRTSGETGEQFF.

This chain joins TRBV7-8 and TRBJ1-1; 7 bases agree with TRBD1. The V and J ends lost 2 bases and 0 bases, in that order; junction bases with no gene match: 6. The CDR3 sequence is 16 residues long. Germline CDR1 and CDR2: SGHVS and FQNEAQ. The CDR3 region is CASSLPSGQMNTEAFF. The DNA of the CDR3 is TGTGCCAGCAGCTTACCGTCGGGACAGATGAACACTGAAGCTTTCTTT.

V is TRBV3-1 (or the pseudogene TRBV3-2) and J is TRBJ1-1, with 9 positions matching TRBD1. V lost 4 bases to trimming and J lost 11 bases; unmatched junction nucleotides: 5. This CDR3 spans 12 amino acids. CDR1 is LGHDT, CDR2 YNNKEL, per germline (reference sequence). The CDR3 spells CASSPRTGAAFF. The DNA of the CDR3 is TGTGCCAGCAGCCCCCGGACAGGGGCTGCTTTCTTT.

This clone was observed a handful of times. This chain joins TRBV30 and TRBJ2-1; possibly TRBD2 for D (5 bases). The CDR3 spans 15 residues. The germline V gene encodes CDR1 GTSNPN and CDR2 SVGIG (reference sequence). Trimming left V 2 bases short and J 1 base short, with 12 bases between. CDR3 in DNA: TGTGCCTGGAGTCCCGGGGTACTTTCCTACAATGAGCAGTTCTTC. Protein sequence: CAWSPGVLSYNEQFF.